The 28 T cell receptor beta chains reported below all come from one sample, sequenced in a study of T cells expressing NK-cell markers. One entry per CDR3 protein, without DNA, is what TCRdb gives after re-calling the 5' RACE reads. The specimen's table records 300,000 to 500,000 distinct CDR3 sequences. Sequencing was carried out using blood T cells: a sorted CD56 or NKG2C T cell subset, CD4+ or CD8+ T cells, or bulk PBMC T cells (not recorded which). These receptor sequences come from a woman between 45 and 60 years old in good health.

V and J are TRBV4-1 and TRBJ1-3; as DNA is missing, the TRBD1 call by TCRdb cannot be tested. The CDR3 consists of 14 residues. Germline V lookup: CDR1 MGHRA, CDR2 YSYEKL. The CDR3 is CASSSRGPGNTIYF.

This chain joins TRBV5-1 and TRBJ2-3; TCRdb returns TRBD1, unconfirmable since there is no DNA. Germline CDR1 reads SGHRS; CDR2 reads YFSETQ. The CDR3 sequence is 16 residues long. The chain's CDR3 is CASSLVPGDRADTQYF. The whole variable domain, filled in from reference TRBV5-1 and TRBJ2-3, reads KAGVTQTPRYLIKTRGQQVTLSCSPISGHRSVSWYQQTPGQGLQFLFEYFSETQRNKGNFPGRFSGRQFSNSRSEMNVSTLELGDSALYLCASSLVPGDRADTQYFGPGTRLTVL.

This rearrangement joins TRBV7-2 to TRBJ2-1. The CDR3 extends over 15 amino acids. CDR1 is SGHTA and CDR2 is FQGNSA in the germline V gene. CDR3 in amino acids: CASSRAGAPHNEQFF.

The J gene is TRBJ1-5, the V gene TRBV2; absent DNA, TCRdb's TRBD1 call cannot be checked. The CDR3 loop spans 15 amino acids. The V gene's germline CDR1 is SNHLY and CDR2 FYNNEI. This CDR3 is CASGQWGQGNQPQHF.

The genes are TRBV5-1 and TRBJ2-2; without DNA, the TCRdb call of TRBD1 cannot be checked. This CDR3 region has 15 residues. Germline-derived CDR1 and CDR2 are SGHRS and YFSETQ. The CDR3 loop reads CASSLAQGASGELFF.

The CDR3 loop is CSVTGGRGNYGYTF. The J gene is TRBJ1-2, the V gene TRBV29-1; as DNA is missing, the TRBD1 call by TCRdb cannot be tested. Germline lookup yields CDR1 SQVTM and CDR2 ANQGSEA. The CDR3 totals 14 residues.

The chain joins TRBV20-1 to TRBJ2-4; the TCRdb call, TRBD2, lacks DNA for checking. The CDR3 extends over 15 amino acids. Germline values: CDR1 DFQATT, CDR2 SNEGSKA (reference sequence). CDR3 region: CSAVPPAGRKNIQYF.

This chain joins TRBV12-3 or TRBV12-4 and TRBJ2-3; TCRdb's D gene call, TRBD1, goes unchecked for lack of DNA. The CDR3 runs to 16 residues. This CDR3 reads CASSWTGVVSPDTQYF.

The chain links TRBV11-2 to TRBJ2-2. Germline values: CDR1 SGHAT, CDR2 FQNNGV. The CDR3 covers 14 residues. CDR3 loop: CASSWDRVAGELFF.

This chain joins TRBV7-6 and TRBJ2-7; TCRdb picks TRBD1, but there is no DNA to check that call. CDR3 length: 14 residues. Germline V lookup: CDR1 SGHVS, CDR2 FNYEAQ. The CDR3 spells CASSLLDSLNEQYF.

This CDR3 reads CASSLTGGDTQYF. The chain combines TRBV7-8 with TRBJ2-3; TCRdb's D gene call, TRBD1, goes unchecked for lack of DNA. The CDR3 runs 13 residues. Germline V gene data show CDR1 as SGHVS and CDR2 as FQNEAQ.

This chain uses TRBV6-5 with TRBJ2-3; TCRdb returns TRBD2, unconfirmable since there is no DNA. The CDR3 consists of 16 residues. The V gene's germline CDR1 is MNHEY and CDR2 SVGAGI. The chain's CDR3 is CASSYPSPAGGDTQYF.

The V gene is TRBV14, the J gene TRBJ2-1; TCRdb gives TRBD1 as the D gene, but with no DNA this cannot be confirmed. CDR1 is SGHDN and CDR2 is FVKESK in the germline V gene. The CDR3 sequence is 17 residues long. CDR3 region: CASSHRLGTGVINEQFF. Together with reference TRBV14 and TRBJ2-1, the CDR3 gives the full variable domain: EAGVTQFPSHSVIEKGQTVTLRCDPISGHDNLYWYRRVMGKEIKFLLHFVKESKQDESGMPNNRFLAERTGGTYSTLKVQPAELEDSGVYFCASSHRLGTGVINEQFFGPGTRLTVL.

V usage is TRBV10-3 and J usage is TRBJ2-1; TCRdb outputs TRBD1, but without DNA this stays unchecked. Germline CDR1 is ENHRY and CDR2 is SYGVKD. The CDR3 consists of 11 residues. The CDR3 here is CAIGGGNEQFF.

The chain combines TRBV11-3 with TRBJ2-5; TCRdb outputs TRBD1, but without DNA this stays unchecked. In germline, CDR1 is SGHNT, CDR2 YENEEA. This CDR3 has 15 residues. CDR3 amino acids: CASSLGLGKQETQYF.

The chain recombines TRBV7-8 with TRBJ2-2; absent DNA, TCRdb's TRBD2 call cannot be checked. Germline V gene data show CDR1 as SGHVS and CDR2 as FQNEAQ. This CDR3 is built from 17 residues. The CDR3 region is CASSFTVSAGGSGELFF.

This sequence joins TRBV19 and TRBJ2-1; no DNA is available, so the TRBD2 call from TCRdb remains unchecked. CDR1 and CDR2 from the germline V gene are LNHDA and SQIVND (reference sequence). The CDR3 is 17 residues long. The CDR3 sequence: CASTGGKTSGSYNEQFF.

This chain connects TRBV12-3 or TRBV12-4 to TRBJ2-6. This CDR3 is built from 16 residues. CDR3 residues: CASSLRQSSGANVLTF.

The CDR3 region is CASSLAGGGVNEQFF. The chain links TRBV6-5 to TRBJ2-1; the D call of TRBD2 rests on TCRdb alone, since no DNA is present to check it. Germline V lookup: CDR1 MNHEY, CDR2 SVGAGI. The CDR3 consists of 15 residues.

V gene TRBV5-1 combines with J gene TRBJ2-5; the TRBD1 assignment by TCRdb is unverifiable without DNA. Looked up from germline, CDR1 is SGHRS and CDR2 is YFSETQ. This CDR3 has 15 residues. CDR3 protein: CASSIRLPGAETQYF.

This chain links TRBV7-9 with TRBJ1-5. This CDR3 region has 15 residues. In germline, CDR1 is SEHNR, CDR2 FQNEAQ (reference sequence). CDR3: CASSPPGEGNQPQHF.

This rearrangement joins TRBV7-3 to TRBJ2-5; TCRdb's D call, TRBD2, is unchecked because there is no DNA. The CDR3 has 14 amino acids. Germline V lookup: CDR1 SGHTA, CDR2 FQGTGA. CDR3 protein: CASSVTSGSETQYF.

The chain joins TRBV27 to TRBJ2-3; TCRdb's D call of TRBD1 is untestable without DNA. The CDR3 sequence is 13 residues long. The germline gives CDR1 MNHEY, CDR2 SMNVEV (reference sequence). The CDR3 sequence is CASSLLGADTQYF.

The chain's CDR3 is CASSLGSGGPNTGELFF. This chain uses TRBV5-1 with TRBJ2-2; TCRdb proposes TRBD2, but this gene call is untestable without DNA. Per germline, CDR1 SGHRS and CDR2 YFSETQ. The CDR3 is 17 residues long. The variable domain in full, completed from reference TRBV5-1 and TRBJ2-2, reads KAGVTQTPRYLIKTRGQQVTLSCSPISGHRSVSWYQQTPGQGLQFLFEYFSETQRNKGNFPGRFSGRQFSNSRSEMNVSTLELGDSALYLCASSLGSGGPNTGELFFGEGSRLTVL.

This rearrangement joins TRBV7-2 to TRBJ1-5. The CDR3 runs 13 residues. Germline-derived CDR1 and CDR2 are SGHTA and FQGNSA. CDR3 in amino acids: CASSPLLGQPQHF.

The gene calls are TRBV20-1 and TRBJ1-2; TCRdb returns TRBD1, unconfirmable since there is no DNA. Germline V gene sequence: CDR1 DFQATT, CDR2 SNEGSKA (reference sequence). The CDR3 consists of 17 residues. The CDR3 loop reads CSARDPQKPGQGKGYTF.

This chain links TRBV5-1 with TRBJ2-5; TCRdb calls TRBD2, which cannot be checked without DNA. Per the germline V gene, CDR1 is SGHRS and CDR2 is YFSETQ. This CDR3 spans 15 amino acids. The CDR3 sequence: CASSLAGAWQETQYF.

The chain has TRBV20-1 and TRBJ1-5; TCRdb proposes TRBD1, but this gene call is untestable without DNA. CDR1 is DFQATT, CDR2 SNEGSKA, per germline (reference sequence). The CDR3 sequence is 16 residues long. CDR3 residues: CSAIVSGQAMAQPQHF.